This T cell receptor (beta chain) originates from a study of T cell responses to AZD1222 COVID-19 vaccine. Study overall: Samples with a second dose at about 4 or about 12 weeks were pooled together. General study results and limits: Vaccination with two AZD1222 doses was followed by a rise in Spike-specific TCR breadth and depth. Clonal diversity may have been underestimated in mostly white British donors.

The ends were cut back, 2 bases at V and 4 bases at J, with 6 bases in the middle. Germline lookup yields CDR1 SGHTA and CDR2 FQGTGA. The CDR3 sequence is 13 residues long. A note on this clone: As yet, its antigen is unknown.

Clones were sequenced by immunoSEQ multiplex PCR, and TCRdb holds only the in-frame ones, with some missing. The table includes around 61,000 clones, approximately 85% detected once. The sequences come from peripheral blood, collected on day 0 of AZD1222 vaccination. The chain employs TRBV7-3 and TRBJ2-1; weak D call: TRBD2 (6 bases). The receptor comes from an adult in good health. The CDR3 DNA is TGTGCCAGCAGCTTAGGGAGGTACAATGAGCAGTTCTTC. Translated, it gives CASSLGRYNEQFF. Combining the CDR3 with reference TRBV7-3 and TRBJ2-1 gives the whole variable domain GAGVSQTPSNKVTEKGKYVELRCDPISGHTALYWYRQSLGQGPEFLIYFQGTGAADDSGLPNDRFFAVRPEGSVSTLKIQRTERGDSAVYLCASSLGRYNEQFFGPGTRLTVL.